This T cell receptor beta chain was sequenced for a study of PD-1 blockade in classical Hodgkin lymphoma. Study-level information: On a schedule of every 2 weeks, patients received nivolumab 3 mg/kg intravenously.

Time point: cycle 4 day 1 (C4D1), after more than five weeks of nivolumab. Every patient relapsed after autologous stem cell transplantation, and brentuximab vedotin exposure varied. Complete response, partial response or progressive disease constituted the best responses recorded. This clone was detected only a few times. Its specificity is unknown. General study findings and limits: Factors driving the repertoire differences, possibly disease activity or prior therapy, remain undefined. Healthy donors reportedly exceeded newly diagnosed patients in baseline TCR diversity.

Clones were sequenced by immunoSEQ multiplex PCR, and TCRdb holds only the in-frame ones, with some missing. This table has around 46,000 clones, nearly 90% appearing once. CDR1 and CDR2 from the germline V gene are SGHAT and FQNNGV. The CDR3 has 18 residues. The V gene end was trimmed by 2 bases and the J gene end by 4 bases; junction bases not matched to a gene: 7. The input for sequencing was peripheral blood mononuclear cells (PBMCs), taken before the fourth cycle of nivolumab. The chain uses TRBV11-2 and TRBJ2-5; 16 nucleotides align to TRBD2. The clonotype originates from a human donor with classical Hodgkin lymphoma. As DNA, the CDR3 is TGTGCCAGCAGCTTATTAGCCGGGACTAGCGGGAGGGGAGAGACCCAGTACTTC. Its protein is CASSLLAGTSGRGETQYF. The entire variable domain, with the rest obtained from reference TRBV11-2 and TRBJ2-5, is as follows: EAGVAQSPRYKIIEKRQSVAFWCNPISGHATLYWYQQILGQGPKLLIQFQNNGVVDDSQLPKDRFSAERLKGVDSTLKIQPAKLEDSAVYLCASSLLAGTSGRGETQYFGPGTRLLVL.